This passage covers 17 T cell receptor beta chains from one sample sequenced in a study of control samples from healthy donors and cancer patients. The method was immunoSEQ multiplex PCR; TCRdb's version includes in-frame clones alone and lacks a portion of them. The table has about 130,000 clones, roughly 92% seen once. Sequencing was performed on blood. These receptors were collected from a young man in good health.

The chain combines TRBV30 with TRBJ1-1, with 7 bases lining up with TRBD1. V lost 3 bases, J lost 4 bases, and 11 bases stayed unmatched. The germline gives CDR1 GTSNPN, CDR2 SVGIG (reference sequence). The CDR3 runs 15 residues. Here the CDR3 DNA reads TGTGCCTGGAGAAGACAGGGAGTAGGAGGCACTGAAGCTTTCTTT. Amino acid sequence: CAWRRQGVGGTEAFF.

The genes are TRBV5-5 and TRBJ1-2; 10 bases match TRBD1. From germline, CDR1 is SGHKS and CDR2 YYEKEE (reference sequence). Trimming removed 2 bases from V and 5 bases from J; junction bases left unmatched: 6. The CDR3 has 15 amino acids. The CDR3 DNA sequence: TGTGCCAGCAGCTTTGACAGGGGGCCCTATTATGGCTACACCTTC. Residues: CASSFDRGPYYGYTF.

The CDR3 coding sequence is TGTGCCAGTAGTCCCAAGTGGGCAGGGGGCTCTAATGAAAAACTGTTTTTT. Its translation is CASSPKWAGGSNEKLFF. V usage is TRBV19 and J usage is TRBJ1-4, with 8 bases aligning to TRBD1. The junction had 11 bases not matched to a gene; V was cut back by 5 bases and J by 3 bases. Germline V CDR1 and CDR2: LNHDA, SQIVND (reference sequence). The CDR3 is 17 amino acids.

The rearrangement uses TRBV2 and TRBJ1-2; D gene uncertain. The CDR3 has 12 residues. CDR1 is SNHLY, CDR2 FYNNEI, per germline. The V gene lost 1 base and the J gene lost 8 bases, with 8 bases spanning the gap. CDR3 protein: CASSEGLRGYTF. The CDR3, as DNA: TGTGCCAGCAGTGAAGGCCTCCGGGGCTACACCTTC.

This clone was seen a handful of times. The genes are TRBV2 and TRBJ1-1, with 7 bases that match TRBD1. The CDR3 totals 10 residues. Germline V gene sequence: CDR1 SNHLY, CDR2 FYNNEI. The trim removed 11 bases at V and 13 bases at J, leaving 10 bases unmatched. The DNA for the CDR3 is TGTGCCTCCCAGGGGGGAAGAGGTTTCTTT. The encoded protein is CASQGGRGFF.

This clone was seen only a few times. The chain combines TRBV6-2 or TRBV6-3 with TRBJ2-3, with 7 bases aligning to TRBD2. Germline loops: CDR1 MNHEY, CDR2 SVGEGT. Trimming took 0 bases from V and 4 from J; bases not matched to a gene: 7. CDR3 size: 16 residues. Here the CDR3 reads CASSYSSGAGADTQYF. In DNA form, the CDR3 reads TGTGCCAGCAGTTACTCGAGTGGGGCGGGAGCAGATACGCAGTATTTT.

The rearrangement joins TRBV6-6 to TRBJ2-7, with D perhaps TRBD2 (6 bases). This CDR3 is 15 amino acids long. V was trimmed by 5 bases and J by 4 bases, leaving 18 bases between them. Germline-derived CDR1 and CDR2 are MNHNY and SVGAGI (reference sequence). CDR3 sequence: CASSTDGGRVYEQYF. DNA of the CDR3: TGTGCCAGCAGTACCGACGGGGGAAGGGTGTACGAGCAGTACTTC.

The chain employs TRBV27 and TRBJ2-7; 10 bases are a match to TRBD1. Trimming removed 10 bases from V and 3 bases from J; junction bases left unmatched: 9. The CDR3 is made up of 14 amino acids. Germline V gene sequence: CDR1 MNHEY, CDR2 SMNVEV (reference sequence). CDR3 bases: TGTGCCACCTCCCGGACAGGGGGTAACTACGAGCAGTACTTC. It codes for CATSRTGGNYEQYF.

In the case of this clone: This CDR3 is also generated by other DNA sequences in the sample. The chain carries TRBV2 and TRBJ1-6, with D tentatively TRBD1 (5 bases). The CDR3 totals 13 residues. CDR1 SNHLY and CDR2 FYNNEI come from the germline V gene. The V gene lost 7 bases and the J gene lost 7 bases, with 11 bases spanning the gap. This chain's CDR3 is CASKGTENSPLHF. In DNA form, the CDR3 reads TGTGCCAGCAAAGGGACGGAAAATTCACCCCTCCACTTT. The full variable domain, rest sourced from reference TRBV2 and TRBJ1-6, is EPEVTQTPSHQVTQMGQEVILRCVPISNHLYFYWYRQILGQKVEFLVSFYNNEISEKSEIFDDQFSVERPDGSNFTLKIRSTKLEDSAMYFCASKGTENSPLHFGNGTRLTVT.

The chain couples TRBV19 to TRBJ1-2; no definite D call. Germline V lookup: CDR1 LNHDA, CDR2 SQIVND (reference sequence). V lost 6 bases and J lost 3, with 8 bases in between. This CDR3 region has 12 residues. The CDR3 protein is CASSEDHYGYTF. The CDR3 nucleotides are TGTGCCAGTAGCGAGGACCACTATGGCTACACCTTC.

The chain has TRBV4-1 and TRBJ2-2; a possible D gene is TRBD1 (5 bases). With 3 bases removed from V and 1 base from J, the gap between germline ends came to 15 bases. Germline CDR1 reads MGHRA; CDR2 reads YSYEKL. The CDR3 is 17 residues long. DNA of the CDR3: TGCGCCAGCAGCCATATACTACAGGAGAAGAACACCGGGGAGCTGTTTTTT. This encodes CASSHILQEKNTGELFF.

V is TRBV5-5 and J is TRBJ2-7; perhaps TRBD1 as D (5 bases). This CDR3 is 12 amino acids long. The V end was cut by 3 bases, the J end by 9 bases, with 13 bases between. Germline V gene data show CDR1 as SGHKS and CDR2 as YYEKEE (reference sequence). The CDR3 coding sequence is TGTGCCAGCAGCTCAAACCAGGGTGCGCAGTACTTC. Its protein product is CASSSNQGAQYF.

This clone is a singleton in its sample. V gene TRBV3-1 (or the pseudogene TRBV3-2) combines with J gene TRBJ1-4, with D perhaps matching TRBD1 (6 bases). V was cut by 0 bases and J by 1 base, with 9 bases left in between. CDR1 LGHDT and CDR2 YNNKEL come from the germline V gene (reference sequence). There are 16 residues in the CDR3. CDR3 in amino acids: CASSQEGGGTNEKLFF. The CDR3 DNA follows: TGTGCCAGCAGCCAAGAAGGGGGTGGAACTAATGAAAAACTGTTTTTT.

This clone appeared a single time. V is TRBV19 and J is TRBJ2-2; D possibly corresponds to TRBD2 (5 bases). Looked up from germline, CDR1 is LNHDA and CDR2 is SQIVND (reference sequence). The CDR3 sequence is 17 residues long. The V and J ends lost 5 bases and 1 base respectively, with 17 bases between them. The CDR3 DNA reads TGTGCCAGTAGTTCCCGGTCGGGAACTAAGAACACCGGGGAGCTGTTTTTT. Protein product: CASSSRSGTKNTGELFF.

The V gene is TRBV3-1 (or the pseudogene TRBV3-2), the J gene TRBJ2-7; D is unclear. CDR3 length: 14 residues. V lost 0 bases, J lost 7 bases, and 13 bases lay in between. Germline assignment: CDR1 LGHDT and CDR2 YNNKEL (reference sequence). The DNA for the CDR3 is TGTGCCAGCAGCCAAGACCAAATGAGCGTTGAGCAGTACTTC. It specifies CASSQDQMSVEQYF.

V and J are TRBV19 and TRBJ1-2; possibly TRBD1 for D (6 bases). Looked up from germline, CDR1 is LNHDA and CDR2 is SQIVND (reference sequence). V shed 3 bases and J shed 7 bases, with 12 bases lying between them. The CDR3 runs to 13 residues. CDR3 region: CASSIGRGTGYTF. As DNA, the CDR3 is TGTGCCAGTAGTATTGGGAGGGGGACTGGCTACACCTTC.

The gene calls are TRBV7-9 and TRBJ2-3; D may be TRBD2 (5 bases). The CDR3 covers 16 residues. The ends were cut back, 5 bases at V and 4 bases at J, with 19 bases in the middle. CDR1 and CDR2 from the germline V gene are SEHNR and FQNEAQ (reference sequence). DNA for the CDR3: TGTGCCAGCAGCCTCCTCGATTCGGCGGAGGCAGATACGCAGTATTTT. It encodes CASSLLDSAEADTQYF.